The rows below give T cell receptor beta chains drawn from one sample of a study. TCRdb processed the 5' RACE reads anew with MiXCR; each CDR3 protein has one entry. This table has around 50,000 distinct CDR3 sequences, more than 25% appearing once. The sequenced material came from tumor-infiltrating Tregs sorted from the breast tumor. All receptors derive from a female donor with breast cancer. Each CDR3 is given with its conserved first and last residue. A D gene is named only where the DNA matches it firmly. Clone size is stated in some rows and not others, as once, few, many or a class when expanded.

clone_size j_call v_call d_call cdr3_nt cdr3_aa
many TRBJ1-5 TRBV7-9 - TGTGCCAGCAGCTTAAACGGGTTTCAGCCCCAGCATTTT CASSLNGFQPQHF
- TRBJ2-7 TRBV11-2 - TGTGCCGGCAGCTTAGATAGGCAGTCCTACGAGCAGTACTTC CAGSLDRQSYEQYF
- TRBJ2-5 TRBV20-1 TRBD1 TGCAGTGCTAGAGATTACAGGGGGTTGGAGACCCAGTACTTC CSARDYRGLETQYF
many TRBJ2-5 TRBV15 - TGTGCCACCCGACTAGGGACAGCCCAAGAGACCCAGTACTTC CATRLGTAQETQYF
many TRBJ2-6 TRBV4-3 - TGCGCCAGCAGCCAAGATAGCAGCTCTGGGGCCAACGTCCTGACTTTC CASSQDSSSGANVLTF
few TRBJ2-1 TRBV7-9 - TGTGCCAGCCAACCGGACGGGGCGTACAATGAGCAGTTCTTC CASQPDGAYNEQFF
few TRBJ2-1 TRBV7-6 TRBD2 TGTGCCAGCAGCTCAGATAAACTAGCGGCAAACCTAAGGGATGAGCAGTTCTTC CASSSDKLAANLRDEQFF
- TRBJ1-3 TRBV3-1 TRBD1 TGTGCCAGCAGCCATTCGACAGGGCATGGGGACACCATATATTTT CASSHSTGHGDTIYF
few TRBJ1-5 TRBV5-1 - TGCGCCAGCAGTCGGGAGGGCAATCAGCCCCAGCATTTT CASSREGNQPQHF
- TRBJ1-1 TRBV6-1 - TGTGCCAGCACTCGTGTACTGGACACTGAAGCTTTCTTT CASTRVLDTEAFF
- TRBJ2-7 TRBV20-1 - TGCAGTGCTAGACATAGTGGGGGGAGCTCGGACGAGCAGTACTTC CSARHSGGSSDEQYF
many TRBJ2-7 TRBV20-1 TRBD2 TGCAGTGGAACCGTCGGTAGCGGGAGTGACGAGCAGTACTTC CSGTVGSGSDEQYF
- TRBJ1-6 TRBV12-3/TRBV12-4 TRBD1 TGCGCCAGCAGTTGGACAGGGACGATTTCATCCCTCCACTTT CASSWTGTISSLHF
- TRBJ1-2 TRBV2 - TGTGCCAGCAGTGTCAGGAACTATGGCTACACCTTC CASSVRNYGYTF
- TRBJ2-5 TRBV7-9 TRBD2 TGTGCCAGCAGCATAGGGGGACTAGCGGAGGCGGAGACCCAGTACTTC CASSIGGLAEAETQYF
few TRBJ1-1 TRBV5-1 TRBD1 TGCGCCAGCAGCTTGGGACAGGGGGCTGTGACTGAAGCTTTCTTT CASSLGQGAVTEAFF
many TRBJ1-6 TRBV6-5 - TGTGCCAGCAGTTACTCCCTTGGGGGGGTTTCTCCCCTCCACTTT CASSYSLGGVSPLHF
- TRBJ1-1 TRBV7-3 TRBD1 TGTGCCAGCAGTCCTGTACCGGGACAGGACACTGAAGCTTTCTTT CASSPVPGQDTEAFF
few TRBJ2-1 TRBV13 - TGTGCCAGCAGCTTCTTATTGTCCGGGACGGTTGACAATGAGCAGTTCTTC CASSFLLSGTVDNEQFF
few TRBJ2-1 TRBV15 - TGTGCCACCAGCTCTAAGGGGGGTCGGAATGAGCAGTTCTTC CATSSKGGRNEQFF
few TRBJ2-1 TRBV2 - TGTGCCAGCAGTGCACTGGAGCTCTCTGAGCAGTTCTTC CASSALELSEQFF
- TRBJ1-2 TRBV5-1 TRBD1 TGCGCCAGCAGCTTGTTGGCAGGGGGGAACTATGGCTACACCTTC CASSLLAGGNYGYTF
- TRBJ2-1 TRBV20-1 TRBD2 TGCAGTGCTAGGTTTGGGACTAGCGTGGCTGAGCAGTTCTTC CSARFGTSVAEQFF
- TRBJ2-3 TRBV5-1 - TGCGCCAGCAGGGGAAGTCCTGGCACAGATACGCAGTATTTT CASRGSPGTDTQYF
medium-sized TRBJ2-5 TRBV29-1 TRBD1 TGCAGCGTTGGGGTTTCGGGACAGCCTGAAGAGACCCAGTACTTC CSVGVSGQPEETQYF
many TRBJ2-1 TRBV25-1 TRBD2 TGTGCCAGCAGTGCCCAAGCGGGGGGGCCGGACAATGAGCAGTTCTTC CASSAQAGGPDNEQFF
few TRBJ1-5 TRBV30 - TGTGCCTGGAGTGTTGCCGTTCATCAGCCCCAGCATTTT CAWSVAVHQPQHF
few TRBJ1-5 TRBV28 - TGTGCCAGCAGTTTCTGGGACAACAATCAGCCCCAGCATTTT CASSFWDNNQPQHF
few TRBJ2-3 TRBV5-4 - TGTGCCAGCAGCTTGGGGCCGCTGGGGACAGATACGCAGTATTTT CASSLGPLGTDTQYF
- TRBJ2-7 TRBV20-1 TRBD2 TGCAGTGCTAGAGCTACCCAACTAGCGGGAAGTTTGTACGAGCAGTACTTC CSARATQLAGSLYEQYF
- TRBJ1-5 TRBV6-6 - TGTGCCAGCAGCCATACAAATCAGCCCCAGCATTTT CASSHTNQPQHF
few TRBJ2-5 TRBV4-1 - TGCGCCAGCAGCCAGCCCCAAGAGACCCAGTACTTC CASSQPQETQYF
many TRBJ1-2 TRBV7-2 - TGTGCCAGCAGCTTTCGGGGGGATCGTGGCTACACCTTC CASSFRGDRGYTF
- TRBJ2-1 TRBV9 - TGTGCCAGCAGCCTCGGGGACTGGGGGATCGATGAGCAGTTCTTC CASSLGDWGIDEQFF
few TRBJ2-2 TRBV6-5 TRBD1 TGTGCCAGCAGTTACTCTGGGACAGCCAACACCGGGGAGCTGTTTTTT CASSYSGTANTGELFF
- TRBJ2-1 TRBV20-1 - TGCAGTGCTAGAGATCCTGGCGGAACAGAACATGAGCAGTTCTTC CSARDPGGTEHEQFF
many TRBJ1-4 TRBV9 - TGTGCCAGCAGCGTAGGGGGACGTGATGAAAAACTGTTTTTT CASSVGGRDEKLFF
once TRBJ2-5 TRBV20-1 - TGCAGTGCTGGAAGAACAGACATTAAAGAGACCCAGTACTTC CSAGRTDIKETQYF
- TRBJ2-7 TRBV29-1 - TGCAGCGCCCTACAGAGCTCCTACGAGCAGTACTTC CSALQSSYEQYF
few TRBJ1-1 TRBV7-2 TRBD1 TGTGCCAGCAGCTCAGGGGGGGGGCGCAAGTCGAGCACTGAAGCTTTCTTT CASSSGGGRKSSTEAFF
few TRBJ2-5 TRBV7-3 - TGTGCCAGCAGCTTAGGGCAAGAGACCCAGTACTTC CASSLGQETQYF
many TRBJ1-1 TRBV7-2 - TGTGCCAGCAGCCCACAGGGAGTGAGTGAAGCTTTCTTT CASSPQGVSEAFF